This T cell receptor (beta chain) appears in the sequencing data of a study of cytomegalovirus exposure and HLA in healthy donors. Study details: Later analysis reported that the approximately 110 validation repertoires shared the platform of the 600 to 750 first-cohort repertoires.

In the case of this clone: Its specificity is unknown.

Some clones are missing from TCRdb's copy, which holds only in-frame ones; the method was immunoSEQ multiplex PCR. The data contain around 52,000 clones, approximately 93% of them singletons. The CDR3 loop spans 12 amino acids. Germline V gene lookup returns CDR1 WSHSY and CDR2 SAAADI. The V end was cut by 4 bases, the J end by 5 bases, with 8 bases between. Study-level findings and limits: It was confirmed in vitro that a few of the CMV-associated chains were specific for CMV antigens. Accounts indicate the classifier identified cytomegalovirus status with strong specificity and sensitivity. A subsequent analysis found that TCR clusters from the first cohort also tended to co-occur in the 130 or so validation repertoires, with around 94% of cluster scores above 0.

This chain uses TRBV10-2 with TRBJ2-5; a possible D gene is TRBD2 (6 bases). This TCR was sampled from a woman between 18 and 29 years old in good health and CMV-seronegative. The sample consisted of PBMCs. The DNA of the CDR3 is TGCGCCAGCAGTGGGGGGGTGGAGACCCAGTACTTC. This encodes CASSGGVETQYF.